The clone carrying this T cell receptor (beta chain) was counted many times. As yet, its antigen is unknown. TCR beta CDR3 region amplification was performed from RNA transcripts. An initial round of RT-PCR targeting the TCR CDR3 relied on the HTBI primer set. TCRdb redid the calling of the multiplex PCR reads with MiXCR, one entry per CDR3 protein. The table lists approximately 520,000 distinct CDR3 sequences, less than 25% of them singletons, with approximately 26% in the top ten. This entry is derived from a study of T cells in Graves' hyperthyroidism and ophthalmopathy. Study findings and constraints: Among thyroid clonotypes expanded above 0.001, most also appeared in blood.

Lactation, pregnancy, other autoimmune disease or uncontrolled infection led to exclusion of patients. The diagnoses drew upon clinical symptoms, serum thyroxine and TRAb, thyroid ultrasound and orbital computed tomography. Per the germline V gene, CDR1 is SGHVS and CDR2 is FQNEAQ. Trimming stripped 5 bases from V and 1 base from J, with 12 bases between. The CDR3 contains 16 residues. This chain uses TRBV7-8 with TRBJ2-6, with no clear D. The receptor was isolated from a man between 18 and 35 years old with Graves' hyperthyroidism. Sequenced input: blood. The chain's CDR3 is CASSVTPASGANVLTF. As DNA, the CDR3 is TGTGCCAGCAGCGTCACTCCAGCATCTGGGGCCAACGTCCTGACTTTC.